This T cell receptor beta chain appears in the sequencing data of a study of CD8+CD57+ T cells in acquired aplastic anemia. Study background: Sorted CD4+ and CD8+ cells yielded DNA averaging around 3.2 ug.

Study results and limitations: The number of CD8+ CDR3 sequences shared by patients and controls was approximately 28. Controls and patients did not differ significantly in CD8+ Simpson's diversity.

This clonotype has a count of ten or more. Its specificity is not known. Patients chosen for sequencing had CD8+CD57+ cells that had expanded, as shown by flow cytometry. Every patient was diagnosed with severe acquired aplastic anemia. Germline loops: CDR1 MDHEN, CDR2 SYDVKM. J gave up 2 bases and V 5 bases, and 3 bases lay outside the gene matches. This CDR3 has 14 amino acids. Template material for TCR beta VDJ and CDR3 profiling consisted of genomic DNA. TCRdb reprocessed the reads with MiXCR, giving one entry per CDR3 protein. The data contain approximately 130,000 distinct CDR3 sequences, roughly 55% of them singletons.

Sequencing was carried out using sorted CD4+, CD8+, or CD8+CD57+ T cells (not recorded which) from PBMCs. The chain combines TRBV28 with TRBJ2-1, with 7 bases fitting TRBD2. The receptor was isolated from a human donor with aplastic anemia. The CDR3 here is CASSKAGAYNEQFF. Here the CDR3 DNA reads TGTGCCAGCAGTAAGGCGGGGGCCTACAATGAGCAGTTCTTC.